What follows is one T cell receptor (beta chain) and its context. For CDR3 and TCR beta VDJ profiling, genomic DNA was the template used. In TCRdb, the reads were re-called with MiXCR into one record per CDR3 protein. Of 260,000 or so distinct CDR3 sequences listed, roughly 82% were seen once; the top ten hold less than 50%. In patients chosen for sequencing, flow cytometry had shown CD8+CD57+ cell expansion. CDR3 size: 16 residues. In germline, CDR1 is SEHNR, CDR2 FQNEAQ (reference sequence). The data were obtained in a study of CD8+CD57+ T cells in acquired aplastic anemia. The rearrangement links TRBV7-9 to TRBJ2-5, with TRBD1 matching 9 bases. The tail of the sequence fits TRBJ2-1 better, so the J call may be wrong. The TCR comes from a human donor with aplastic anemia. Sequencing input: sorted CD4+, CD8+, or CD8+CD57+ T cells (not recorded which) from PBMCs. The CDR3 DNA is TGTGCCAGCAGCTTAGCCCCGGGACAGGGTAGGGATGAGCAGTTCTTC. This encodes CASSLAPGQGRDEQFF.